This T cell receptor (beta chain) was documented in a study of shared clonotypes between healthy human individuals. Measured with immunoSEQ multiplex PCR; TCRdb has only the in-frame clones, and not every one. The sample lists about 2,100,000 clones, 93% seen once, with under 2% in the top ten. Overall study findings and caveats: Compared with clonotypes that all four donors shared, non-shared clonotypes had lower generation probabilities.

Trimming stripped 6 bases from V and 0 bases from J, with 13 bases between. There are 15 residues in the CDR3. Germline CDR1 is KGHSH and CDR2 is LQKENI. Concerning this clone: The antigen is not known.

Only CD45RO-negative cells positively selected for CCR7 counted as naive CD8 cells, so terminally differentiated effector memory CD45RA+ cells were excluded. This rearrangement joins TRBV18 to TRBJ2-3, with a possible D match to TRBD2 (5 bases). The sequenced sample consisted of naive CD8+ T cells from PBMCs. This TCR derives from a young man in good health. Some clones in this sample may be carry-over from other donors' samples. Written as DNA, the CDR3 is TGTGCCAGCTCCCAATCCCGGACTAGCACAGATACGCAGTATTTT. Its protein product is CASSQSRTSTDTQYF.